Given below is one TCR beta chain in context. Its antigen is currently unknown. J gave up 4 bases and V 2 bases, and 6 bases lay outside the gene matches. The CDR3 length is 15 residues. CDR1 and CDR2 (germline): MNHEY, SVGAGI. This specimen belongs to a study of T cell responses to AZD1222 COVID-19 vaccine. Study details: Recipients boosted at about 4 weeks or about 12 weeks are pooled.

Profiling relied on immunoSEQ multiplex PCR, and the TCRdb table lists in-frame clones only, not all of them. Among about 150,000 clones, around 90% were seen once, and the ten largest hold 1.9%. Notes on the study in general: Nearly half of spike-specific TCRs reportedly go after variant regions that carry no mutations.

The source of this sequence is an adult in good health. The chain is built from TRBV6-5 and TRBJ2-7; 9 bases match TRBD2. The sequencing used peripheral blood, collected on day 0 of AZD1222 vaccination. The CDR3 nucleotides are TGTGCCAGCAGTTACGGCGCGGGAGGGTCGTACGAGCAGTACTTC. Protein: CASSYGAGGSYEQYF.